This T cell receptor (beta chain) is from a study of control samples from healthy donors and cancer patients. The method was immunoSEQ multiplex PCR; TCRdb's version includes in-frame clones alone and lacks a portion of them. The repertoire includes roughly 23,000 clones, 65% to 90% of them detected once, and 27% sits in the top ten. Sequenced: PBMCs. The clonotype was recovered from a man aged 60 to 69 with head and neck cancer.

The CDR3 DNA is TGTGCCAGCAGTTTCCTGGACAGGGGGGGCAATCAGCCCCAGCATTTT. Translated: CASSFLDRGGNQPQHF. V gene TRBV28 combines with J gene TRBJ1-5; 10 bases align to TRBD1. V gave up 3 bases and J gave up 2 bases; unmatched junction bases: 4. The CDR3 loop spans 16 amino acids. Looked up from germline, CDR1 is MDHEN and CDR2 is SYDVKM.